The 6 T cell receptor beta chains below were found in one sample sequenced in a study of identifying expanded T cells in peripheral blood (dated by TCRdb to about 2019). The method was the immunoSEQ multiplex PCR assay. As stored in TCRdb, this immuneACCESS dataset retains in-frame rearrangements with V and J assigned. A fraction of the clones does not appear; measured against another copy, unresolved V genes explain less than half of the discrepancy, and the remainder lacks a known reason. For this sample there are 45,000 to 60,000 clones; roughly four fifths appear just once. Approximately 17% of the sample goes to the ten largest clones. Sequencing was performed on blood. These receptors were taken from a person between 18 and 75 years old in good health.

The chain uses TRBV9 and TRBJ2-2, with no clear D. Germline V CDR1 and CDR2: SGDLS, YYNGEE. V lost 3 bases and J 0 bases, leaving 9 bases between the germline ends. This CDR3 region has 15 residues. The CDR3 sequence: CASSGHSPNTGELFF. The CDR3 DNA reads as TGTGCCAGCAGCGGACACTCACCGAACACCGGGGAGCTGTTTTTT.

The chain uses TRBV7-9 and TRBJ1-1; the D is unclear. Trimming removed 1 base from V and 0 bases from J, with 6 bases in between. The CDR3 is made up of 14 amino acids. Germline V CDR1 and CDR2: SEHNR, FQNEAQ (reference sequence). The chain's CDR3 is CASSLGRVNTEAFF. The CDR3 DNA reads TGTGCCAGCAGCTTAGGACGGGTGAACACTGAAGCTTTCTTT.

The chain links TRBV5-1 to TRBJ1-5, with 9 bases identical to TRBD1. The CDR3 loop spans 16 amino acids. V trimming: 4 bases; J trimming: 2 bases; junction bases outside the gene matches: 7. Germline V CDR1 and CDR2: SGHRS, YFSETQ. The CDR3 DNA reads TGCGCCAGCAGCGCGACAGGGGGGAGAGGCAATCAGCCCCAGCATTTT. Protein: CASSATGGRGNQPQHF.

This chain connects TRBV5-4 to TRBJ1-5; no reliable D call. From germline, CDR1 is SGHNT and CDR2 YYREEE (reference sequence). The CDR3 totals 14 residues. The germline V and J ends were trimmed by 0 bases and 3 bases, with 7 bases remaining between them. In DNA, the CDR3 is TGTGCCAGCAGCTTGGGCGGACCCAATCAGCCCCAGCATTTT. Protein: CASSLGGPNQPQHF.

This rearrangement joins TRBV9 to TRBJ2-3, with D possibly being TRBD2 (5 bases). There are 14 residues in the CDR3. V was shortened by 6 bases and J by 8 bases, with 19 bases between the two germline ends. CDR1 SGDLS and CDR2 YYNGEE come from the germline V gene. The CDR3 is CASIAPPLDSTQYF. CDR3 sequence (DNA): TGTGCCAGCATCGCCCCTCCACTAGATTCTACGCAGTATTTT.

This clone was observed a handful of times. This sequence joins TRBV9 and TRBJ1-2, with D tentatively TRBD1 (6 bases). The germline V gene has CDR1 SGDLS and CDR2 YYNGEE. V shed 4 bases and J shed 8 bases, with 18 bases lying between them. This CDR3 is built from 14 residues. CDR3 bases: TGTGCCAGCAGCCCGCCGGGGAAGGGGGACGGCTACACCTTC. Protein: CASSPPGKGDGYTF.